This T cell receptor beta chain was captured by sequencing in a study of T-cell memory formation after mild COVID-19. Germline loops: CDR1 SGHDT, CDR2 YYEEEE. V gave up 5 bases and J gave up 1 base, with 10 bases separating them. The CDR3 is 15 amino acids. TCRdb reanalysed the 5' RACE reads using MiXCR and keeps one entry per CDR3 protein. The sample has some 250,000 distinct CDR3 sequences, roughly 18% seen once. Material for sequencing was PBMCs or a T cell subset sorted from them (not recorded which). The V gene is TRBV5-6, the J gene TRBJ2-6; D is uncertain. The sequence was obtained from a man between 18 and 29 years old who had mild COVID-19 (a few samples of this study predate the infection). Cell type and time point are not known. CDR3 sequence: CASSQVGSGANVLTF. As DNA, the CDR3 is TGTGCCAGCAGTCAAGTGGGGTCTGGGGCCAACGTCCTGACTTTC.